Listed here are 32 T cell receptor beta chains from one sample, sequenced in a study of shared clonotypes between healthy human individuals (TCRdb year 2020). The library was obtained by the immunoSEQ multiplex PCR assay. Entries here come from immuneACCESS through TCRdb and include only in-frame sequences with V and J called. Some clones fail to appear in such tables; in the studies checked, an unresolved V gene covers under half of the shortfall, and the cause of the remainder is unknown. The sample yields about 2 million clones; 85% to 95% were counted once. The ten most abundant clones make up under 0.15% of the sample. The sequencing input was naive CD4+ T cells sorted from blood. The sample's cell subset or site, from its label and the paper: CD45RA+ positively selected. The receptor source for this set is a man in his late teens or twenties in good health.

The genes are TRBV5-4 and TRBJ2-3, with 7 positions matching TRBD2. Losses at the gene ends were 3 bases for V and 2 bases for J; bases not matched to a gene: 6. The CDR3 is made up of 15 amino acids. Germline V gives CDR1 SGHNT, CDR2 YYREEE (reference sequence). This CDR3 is CASSSLGLNTDTQYF. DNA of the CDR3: TGTGCCAGCAGCTCCCTGGGACTAAACACAGATACGCAGTATTTT.

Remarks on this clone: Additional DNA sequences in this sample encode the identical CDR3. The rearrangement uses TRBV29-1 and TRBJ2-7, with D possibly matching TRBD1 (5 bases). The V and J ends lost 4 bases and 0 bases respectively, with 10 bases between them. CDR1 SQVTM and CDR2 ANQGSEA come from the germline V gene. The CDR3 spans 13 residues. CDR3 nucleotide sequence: TGCAGCGTTGGGCAGGGTTTCTCCTACGAGCAGTACTTC. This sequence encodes CSVGQGFSYEQYF.

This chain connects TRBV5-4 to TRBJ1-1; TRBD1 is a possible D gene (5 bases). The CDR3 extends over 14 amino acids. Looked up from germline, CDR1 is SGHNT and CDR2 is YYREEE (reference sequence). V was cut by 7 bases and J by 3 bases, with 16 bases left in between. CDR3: CASAISGRYTEAFF. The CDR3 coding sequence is TGTGCCAGCGCCATCTCGGGGCGCTACACTGAAGCTTTCTTT.

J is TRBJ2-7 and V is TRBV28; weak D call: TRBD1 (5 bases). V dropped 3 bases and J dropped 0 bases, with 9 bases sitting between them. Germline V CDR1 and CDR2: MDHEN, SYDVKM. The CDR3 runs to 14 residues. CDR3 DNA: TGTGCCAGCAGTTTTCCCAGGGTCTCCTACGAGCAGTACTTC. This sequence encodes CASSFPRVSYEQYF.

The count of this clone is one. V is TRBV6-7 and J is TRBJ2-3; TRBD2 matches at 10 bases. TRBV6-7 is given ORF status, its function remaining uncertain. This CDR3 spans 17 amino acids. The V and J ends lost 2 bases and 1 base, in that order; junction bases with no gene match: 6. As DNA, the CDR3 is TGTGCCAGCAGTTACCCCGTTCTAGCGGGGGGCACAGATACGCAGTATTTT. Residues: CASSYPVLAGGTDTQYF.

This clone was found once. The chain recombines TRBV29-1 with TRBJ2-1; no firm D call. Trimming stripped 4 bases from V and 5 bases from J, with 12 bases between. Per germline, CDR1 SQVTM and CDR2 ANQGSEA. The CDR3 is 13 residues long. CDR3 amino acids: CSVVPWKDNEQFF. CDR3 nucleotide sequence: TGCAGCGTTGTACCATGGAAAGACAATGAGCAGTTCTTC.

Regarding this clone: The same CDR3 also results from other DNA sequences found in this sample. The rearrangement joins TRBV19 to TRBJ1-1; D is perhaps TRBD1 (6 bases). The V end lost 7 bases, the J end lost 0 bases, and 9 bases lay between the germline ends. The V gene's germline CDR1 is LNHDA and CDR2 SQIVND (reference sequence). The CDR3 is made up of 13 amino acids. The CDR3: CASKTGVNTEAFF. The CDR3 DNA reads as TGTGCCAGTAAGACAGGAGTGAACACTGAAGCTTTCTTT.

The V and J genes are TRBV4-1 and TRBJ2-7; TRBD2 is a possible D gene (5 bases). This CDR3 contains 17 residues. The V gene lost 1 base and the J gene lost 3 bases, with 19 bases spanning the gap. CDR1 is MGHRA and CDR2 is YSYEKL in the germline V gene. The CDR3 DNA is TGCGCCAGCAGCCAAGTTAGGGTGGCTAGCAACCACTACGAGCAGTACTTC. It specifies CASSQVRVASNHYEQYF.

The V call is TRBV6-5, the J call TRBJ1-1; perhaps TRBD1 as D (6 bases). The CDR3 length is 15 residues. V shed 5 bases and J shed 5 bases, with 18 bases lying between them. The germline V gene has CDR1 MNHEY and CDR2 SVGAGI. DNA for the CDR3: TGTGCCAGCAGTAGGGGGGGGGAACGAGGAACTGAAGCTTTCTTT. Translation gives CASSRGGERGTEAFF.

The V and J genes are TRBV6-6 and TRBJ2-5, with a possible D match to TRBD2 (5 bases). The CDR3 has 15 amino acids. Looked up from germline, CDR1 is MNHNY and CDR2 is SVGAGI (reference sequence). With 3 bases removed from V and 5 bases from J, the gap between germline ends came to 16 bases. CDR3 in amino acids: CASSYRELVWETQYF. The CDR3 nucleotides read TGTGCCAGCAGTTATCGGGAATTGGTGTGGGAGACCCAGTACTTC.

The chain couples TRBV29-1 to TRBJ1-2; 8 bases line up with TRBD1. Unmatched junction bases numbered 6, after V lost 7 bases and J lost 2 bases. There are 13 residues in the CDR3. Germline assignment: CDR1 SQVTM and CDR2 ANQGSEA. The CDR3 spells CSAGQGSNYGYTF. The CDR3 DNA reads TGCAGCGCAGGACAGGGTTCCAACTATGGCTACACCTTC.

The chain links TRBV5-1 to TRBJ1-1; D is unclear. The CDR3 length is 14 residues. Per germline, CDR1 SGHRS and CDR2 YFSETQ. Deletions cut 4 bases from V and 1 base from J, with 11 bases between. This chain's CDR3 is CASSRQDGNTEAFF. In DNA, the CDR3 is TGCGCCAGCAGCCGTCAAGACGGGAACACTGAAGCTTTCTTT.

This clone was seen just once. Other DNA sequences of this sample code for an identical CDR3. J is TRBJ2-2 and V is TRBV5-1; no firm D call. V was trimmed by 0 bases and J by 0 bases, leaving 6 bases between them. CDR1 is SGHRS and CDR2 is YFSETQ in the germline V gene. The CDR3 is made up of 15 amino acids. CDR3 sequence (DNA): TGCGCCAGCAGCTTGGACAGCGCGAACACCGGGGAGCTGTTTTTT. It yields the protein CASSLDSANTGELFF.

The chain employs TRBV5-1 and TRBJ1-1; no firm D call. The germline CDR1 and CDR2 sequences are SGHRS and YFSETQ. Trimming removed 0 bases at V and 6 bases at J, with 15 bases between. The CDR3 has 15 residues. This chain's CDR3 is CASSLEGSPGAEAFF. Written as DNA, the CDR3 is TGCGCCAGCAGCTTGGAAGGGTCCCCTGGCGCTGAAGCTTTCTTT.

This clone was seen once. In nucleotides, the CDR3 is TGTGCCAGCAGGGACCGGGACAGGGTAAGCCACGAGCAGTACTTC. Translating it yields CASRDRDRVSHEQYF. The chain links TRBV6-1 to TRBJ2-7; 9 bases are a match to TRBD1. There are 15 residues in the CDR3. In germline, CDR1 is MNHNS, CDR2 SASEGT. V lost 6 bases, J lost 5 bases, and 11 bases stayed unmatched.

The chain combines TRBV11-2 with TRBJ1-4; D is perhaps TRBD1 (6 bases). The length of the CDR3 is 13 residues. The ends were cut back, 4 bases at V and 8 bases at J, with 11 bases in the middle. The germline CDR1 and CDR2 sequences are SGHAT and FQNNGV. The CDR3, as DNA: TGTGCCAGCAGCTCACAGGGACCGGAAAAACTGTTTTTT. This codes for CASSSQGPEKLFF.

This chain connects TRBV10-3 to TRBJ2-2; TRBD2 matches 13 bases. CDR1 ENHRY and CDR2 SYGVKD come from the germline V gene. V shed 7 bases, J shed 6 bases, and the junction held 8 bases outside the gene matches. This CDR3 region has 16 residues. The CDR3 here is CAITNKGLAGAGELFF. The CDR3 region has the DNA TGTGCCATCACTAATAAAGGACTAGCGGGAGCCGGGGAGCTGTTTTTT.

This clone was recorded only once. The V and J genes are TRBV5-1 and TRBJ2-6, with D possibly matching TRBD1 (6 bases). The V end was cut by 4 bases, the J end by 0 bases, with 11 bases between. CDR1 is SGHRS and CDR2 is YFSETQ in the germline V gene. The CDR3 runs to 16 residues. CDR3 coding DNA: TGCGCCAGCAGCGTCCAGGGGAGCTCTGGGGCCAACGTCCTGACTTTC. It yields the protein CASSVQGSSGANVLTF.

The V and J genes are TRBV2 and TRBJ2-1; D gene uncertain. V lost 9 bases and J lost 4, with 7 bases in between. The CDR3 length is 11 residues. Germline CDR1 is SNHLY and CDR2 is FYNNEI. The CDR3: CAREVYNEQFF. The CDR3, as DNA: TGTGCCAGAGAGGTGTACAATGAGCAGTTCTTC.

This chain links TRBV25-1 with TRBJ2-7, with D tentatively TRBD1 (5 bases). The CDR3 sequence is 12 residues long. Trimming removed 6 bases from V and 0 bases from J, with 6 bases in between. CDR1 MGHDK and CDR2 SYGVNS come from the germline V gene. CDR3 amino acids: CASRGVSYEQYF. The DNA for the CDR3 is TGTGCCAGCAGAGGGGTCTCCTACGAGCAGTACTTC.

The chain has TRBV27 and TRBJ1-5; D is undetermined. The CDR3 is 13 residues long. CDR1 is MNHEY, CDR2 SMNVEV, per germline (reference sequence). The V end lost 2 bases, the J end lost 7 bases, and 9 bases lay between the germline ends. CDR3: CASSLREWQPQHF. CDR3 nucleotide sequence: TGTGCCAGCAGTTTAAGGGAATGGCAGCCCCAGCATTTT.

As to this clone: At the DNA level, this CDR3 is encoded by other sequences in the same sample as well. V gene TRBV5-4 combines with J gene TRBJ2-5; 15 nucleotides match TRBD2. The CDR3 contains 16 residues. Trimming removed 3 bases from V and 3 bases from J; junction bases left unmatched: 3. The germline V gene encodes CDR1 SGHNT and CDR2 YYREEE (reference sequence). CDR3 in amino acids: CASSSGLAGGEETQYF. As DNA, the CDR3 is TGTGCCAGCAGCTCTGGACTAGCGGGAGGGGAAGAGACCCAGTACTTC.

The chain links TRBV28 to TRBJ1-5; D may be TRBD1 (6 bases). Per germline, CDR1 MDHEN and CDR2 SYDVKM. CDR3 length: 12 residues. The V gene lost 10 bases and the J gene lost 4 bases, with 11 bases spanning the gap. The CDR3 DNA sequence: TGTGCCACCCGGACAGCGAATCAGCCCCAGCATTTT. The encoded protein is CATRTANQPQHF.

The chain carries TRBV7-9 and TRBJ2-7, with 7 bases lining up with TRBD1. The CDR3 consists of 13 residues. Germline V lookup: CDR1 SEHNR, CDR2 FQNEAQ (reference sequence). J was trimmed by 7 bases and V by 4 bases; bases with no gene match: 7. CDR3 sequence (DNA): TGTGCCAGCAGCTCCACAGGGGTGGGAGAGCAGTACTTC. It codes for CASSSTGVGEQYF. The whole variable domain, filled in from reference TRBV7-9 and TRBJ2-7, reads DTGVSQNPRHKITKRGQNVTFRCDPISEHNRLYWYRQTLGQGPEFLTYFQNEAQLEKSRLLSDRFSAERPKGSFSTLEIQRTEQGDSAMYLCASSSTGVGEQYFGPGTRLTVT.

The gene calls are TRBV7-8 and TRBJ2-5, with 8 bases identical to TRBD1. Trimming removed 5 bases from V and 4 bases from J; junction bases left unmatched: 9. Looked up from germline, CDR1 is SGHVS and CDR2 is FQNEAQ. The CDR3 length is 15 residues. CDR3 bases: TGTGCCAGCAGCAGCACGACAGGGGTAGCAGAGACCCAGTACTTC. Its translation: CASSSTTGVAETQYF.

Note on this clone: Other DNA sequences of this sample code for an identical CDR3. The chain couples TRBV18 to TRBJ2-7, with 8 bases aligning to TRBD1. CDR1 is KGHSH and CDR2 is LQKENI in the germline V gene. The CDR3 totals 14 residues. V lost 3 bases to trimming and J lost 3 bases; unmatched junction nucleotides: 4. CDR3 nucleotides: TGTGCCAGCTCACCGCGGGACAGGAGCTACGAGCAGTACTTC. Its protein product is CASSPRDRSYEQYF.

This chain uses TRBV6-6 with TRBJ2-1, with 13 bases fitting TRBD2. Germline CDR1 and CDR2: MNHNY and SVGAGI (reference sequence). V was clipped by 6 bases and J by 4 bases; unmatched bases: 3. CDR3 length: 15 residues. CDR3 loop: CASRRTSGRYNEQFF. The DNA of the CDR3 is TGTGCCAGCAGGCGGACTAGCGGGAGATACAATGAGCAGTTCTTC.

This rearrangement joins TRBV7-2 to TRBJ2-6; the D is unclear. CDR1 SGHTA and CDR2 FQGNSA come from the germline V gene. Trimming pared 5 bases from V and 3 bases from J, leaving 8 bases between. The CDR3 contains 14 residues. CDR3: CASSPSIGANVLTF. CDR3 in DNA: TGTGCCAGCAGCCCGTCGATTGGGGCCAACGTCCTGACTTTC.

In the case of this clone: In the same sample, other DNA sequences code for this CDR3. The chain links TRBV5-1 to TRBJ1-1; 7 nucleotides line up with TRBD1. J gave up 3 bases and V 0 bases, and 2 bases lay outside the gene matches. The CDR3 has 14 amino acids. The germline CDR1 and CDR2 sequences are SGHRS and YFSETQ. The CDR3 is CASSLVTGDTEAFF. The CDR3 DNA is TGCGCCAGCAGCTTGGTTACAGGGGACACTGAAGCTTTCTTT.

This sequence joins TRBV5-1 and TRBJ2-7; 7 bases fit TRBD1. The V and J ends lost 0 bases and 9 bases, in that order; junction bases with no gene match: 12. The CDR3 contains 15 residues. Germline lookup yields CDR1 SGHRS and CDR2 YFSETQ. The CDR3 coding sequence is TGCGCCAGCAGCTTGGGCGAGACAGGGCCGGGTCGGCAGTACTTC. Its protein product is CASSLGETGPGRQYF.

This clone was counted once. The CDR3 protein is CSVEDWPNYEQYF. In DNA form, the CDR3 reads TGCAGCGTTGAAGATTGGCCAAACTACGAGCAGTACTTC. The chain carries TRBV29-1 and TRBJ2-7; D ambiguous. Germline CDR1 is SQVTM and CDR2 is ANQGSEA. Trimming pared 0 bases from V and 3 bases from J, leaving 9 bases between. The CDR3 length is 13 residues.

The CDR3 sequence is CASSQSEVGYSGANVLTF. CDR3 nucleotide sequence: TGCGCCAGCAGCCAAAGTGAAGTGGGCTACTCTGGGGCCAACGTCCTGACTTTC. This rearrangement joins TRBV4-1 to TRBJ2-6, with D uncertain. This CDR3 is built from 18 residues. V lost 2 bases and J 0 bases, leaving 14 bases between the germline ends. Germline CDR1 reads MGHRA; CDR2 reads YSYEKL.